Each of the 31 T cell receptor beta chains below was sequenced from the same sample in a study of T cells in Graves' hyperthyroidism and ophthalmopathy. From RNA transcripts, TCR beta CDR3 regions were amplified. During a first-round RT-PCR of the TCR CDR3, the HTBI primer set was used. One entry per CDR3 protein results from TCRdb running MiXCR on the multiplex PCR reads. This table holds about 500,000 distinct CDR3 sequences, roughly a sixth found once. Sequences were obtained from blood. All receptors derive from a woman aged 25 to 39 with Graves' ophthalmopathy.

This clonotype was picked up a small number of times. The rearrangement links TRBV6-2 or TRBV6-3 to TRBJ2-5, with D maybe TRBD2 (5 bases). This CDR3 is built from 12 residues. V was shortened by 4 bases and J by 6 bases, with 9 bases between the two germline ends. Germline V CDR1 and CDR2: MNHEY, SVGEGT. Here the CDR3 DNA reads TGTGCCAGCAGTTTAATCGGGAAGACCCAGTACTTC. Translated: CASSLIGKTQYF.

This clonotype was seen at least ten times. The chain uses TRBV20-1 and TRBJ2-7; D is perhaps TRBD1 or TRBD2 (5 bases each). V shed 6 bases and J shed 0 bases, with 18 bases lying between them. Germline V gives CDR1 DFQATT, CDR2 SNEGSKA (reference sequence). The length of the CDR3 is 15 residues. The CDR3 loop reads CSAELGTSSSYEQYF. Written as DNA, the CDR3 is TGCAGTGCAGAACTCGGGACCAGCAGCTCCTACGAGCAGTACTTC.

This clonotype was recorded many times. The chain recombines TRBV12-3 or TRBV12-4 with TRBJ2-3; D remains ambiguous. Trimming removed 5 bases from V and 2 bases from J, with 8 bases in between. This CDR3 is built from 13 residues. CDR3 region: CASSPRATDTQYF. The CDR3 nucleotides are TGTGCCAGCAGTCCCCGAGCCACAGATACGCAGTATTTT.

Many counts were recorded for this clonotype. This chain joins TRBV5-1 and TRBJ2-1; 8 bases match TRBD2. The CDR3 consists of 15 residues. The J segment lost 7 bases and the V segment lost 3 bases, leaving 9 bases of the junction unmatched. Per the germline V gene, CDR1 is SGHRS and CDR2 is YFSETQ. CDR3 bases: TGCGCCAGCAGCTCCGGGAGGGCCGAAAGGAATGAGCAGTTCTTC. Translating gives CASSSGRAERNEQFF.

This clonotype was observed at least ten times. The V call is TRBV11-2, the J call TRBJ2-1; D is ambiguous. Germline V gives CDR1 SGHAT, CDR2 FQNNGV. This CDR3 has 12 amino acids. V lost 6 bases and J lost 7, with 10 bases in between. CDR3 in amino acids: CASRLSGNEQFF. The CDR3 coding sequence is TGTGCCAGCAGGCTGAGTGGGAATGAGCAGTTCTTC. Combining the CDR3 with reference TRBV11-2 and TRBJ2-1 gives the whole variable domain EAGVAQSPRYKIIEKRQSVAFWCNPISGHATLYWYQQILGQGPKLLIQFQNNGVVDDSQLPKDRFSAERLKGVDSTLKIQPAKLEDSAVYLCASRLSGNEQFFGPGTRLTVL.

This clonotype was detected a few times. The chain links TRBV29-1 to TRBJ2-3; D call uncertain. This CDR3 is 10 amino acids long. The germline V gene has CDR1 SQVTM and CDR2 ANQGSEA. The ends were cut back, 3 bases at V and 6 bases at J, with 4 bases in the middle. CDR3 DNA sequence: TGCAGCGTTGATAGGGATACGCAGTATTTT. Its protein is CSVDRDTQYF.

This clonotype was counted at least ten times. The genes are TRBV2 and TRBJ2-5; D uncertain. CDR3 size: 13 residues. The germline V gene has CDR1 SNHLY and CDR2 FYNNEI. The V end was cut by 3 bases, the J end by 5 bases, with 10 bases between. As DNA, the CDR3 is TGTGCCAGCAGTGACCCCCCTCTGGAGACCCAGTACTTC. The encoded protein is CASSDPPLETQYF.

This clonotype was found many times. CDR3 DNA: TGCGCCAGCTGCGAAACAGGGGCAGACACAGATACGCAGTATTTT. Its protein is CASCETGADTDTQYF. The gene calls are TRBV5-1 and TRBJ2-3, with TRBD1 matching 7 bases. The V segment lost 7 bases and the J segment 2 bases; nucleotides outside the gene matches: 10. Germline CDR1 is SGHRS and CDR2 is YFSETQ. The CDR3 is 15 residues long.

This clonotype was counted many times. The CDR3 DNA is TGCGCCAGCAGCTTCGAGGGACAGGGCAGCCAAGAGACCCAGTACTTC. Translated: CASSFEGQGSQETQYF. The chain couples TRBV5-1 to TRBJ2-5, with 9 bases aligning to TRBD1. V trimming: 2 bases; J trimming: 1 base; junction bases outside the gene matches: 6. The V gene's germline CDR1 is SGHRS and CDR2 YFSETQ. This CDR3 is built from 16 residues.

This clonotype has ten or more counts. The J gene is TRBJ2-7, the V gene TRBV5-6; maybe TRBD2 (6 bases). The CDR3 sequence is 12 residues long. Trimming pared 4 bases from V and 3 bases from J, leaving 8 bases between. The germline CDR1 and CDR2 sequences are SGHDT and YYEEEE. The CDR3 coding sequence is TGTGCCAGCAGCGTGGGACTCTACGAGCAGTACTTC. This translates into CASSVGLYEQYF.

This clonotype was recorded many times. This could be a read error, since a much larger clone is one nucleotide away. The rearrangement links TRBV6-1 to TRBJ2-1; D is possibly TRBD1 (5 bases). The ends were cut back, 6 bases at V and 4 bases at J, with 10 bases in the middle. The CDR3 sequence is 13 residues long. Germline lookup yields CDR1 MNHNS and CDR2 SASEGT. CDR3 DNA sequence: TGTGCCAGCAGAGCAGACAGTTACAATGAGCAGTTCTTC. Its translation is CASRADSYNEQFF.

This chain connects TRBV12-3 or TRBV12-4 to TRBJ2-1; 9 positions agree with TRBD1. The CDR3 has 14 amino acids. Germline trimming cut 3 bases from V and 6 bases from J; bases unmatched to any gene: 3. The CDR3, as DNA: TGTGCCAGCAGTTTCGCGACAGGGGGCAATGAGCAGTTCTTC. It yields the protein CASSFATGGNEQFF.

This clonotype was seen at least ten times. The J gene is TRBJ2-3, the V gene TRBV11-2; D may be TRBD2 (6 bases). V shed 8 bases and J shed 6 bases, with 21 bases lying between them. This CDR3 comprises 15 residues. In germline, CDR1 is SGHAT, CDR2 FQNNGV. As DNA, the CDR3 is TGTGCCAGCCACACAGCCCAAGGTGGGGGGGATACGCAGTATTTT. Amino acid sequence: CASHTAQGGGDTQYF. Full variable domain (outside the CDR3, taken from reference TRBV11-2 and TRBJ2-3): EAGVAQSPRYKIIEKRQSVAFWCNPISGHATLYWYQQILGQGPKLLIQFQNNGVVDDSQLPKDRFSAERLKGVDSTLKIQPAKLEDSAVYLCASHTAQGGGDTQYFGPGTRLTVL.

This clonotype was seen only a few times. V gene TRBV29-1 combines with J gene TRBJ2-7; TRBD1 or TRBD2 may be the D gene (5 bases each). CDR1 and CDR2 (germline): SQVTM, ANQGSEA. Between the trimmed V and J ends, which lost 7 bases and 3 bases, there was a span of 13 bases. The CDR3 runs 12 residues. As DNA, the CDR3 is TGCAGCGGGTCGGGACGGAGCTACGAGCAGTACTTC. Translation: CSGSGRSYEQYF.

This clonotype was detected many times. The chain combines TRBV9 with TRBJ2-7; D remains ambiguous. V was trimmed by 0 bases and J by 1 base, leaving 8 bases between them. CDR3 size: 14 residues. The germline V gene encodes CDR1 SGDLS and CDR2 YYNGEE. CDR3 DNA sequence: TGTGCCAGCAGCGTAGGATCGATTTCCTACGAGCAGTACTTC. It encodes CASSVGSISYEQYF. The variable domain in full, completed from reference TRBV9 and TRBJ2-7, reads DSGVTQTPKHLITATGQRVTLRCSPRSGDLSVYWYQQSLDQGLQFLIQYYNGEERAKGNILERFSAQQFPDLHSELNLSSLELGDSALYFCASSVGSISYEQYFGPGTRLTVT.

This clonotype was observed at least ten times. This chain links TRBV24-1 with TRBJ2-1; maybe TRBD1 (6 bases). This CDR3 is built from 14 residues. CDR1 is KGHDR and CDR2 is SFDVKD in the germline V gene. V was trimmed by 1 base and J by 7 bases, leaving 10 bases between them. CDR3 sequence (DNA): TGTGCCACCAGTGATTTTATAAGGGGGAATGAGCAGTTCTTC. It yields the protein CATSDFIRGNEQFF.

The rearrangement joins TRBV28 to TRBJ1-1; the D gene is possibly TRBD1 (5 bases). Germline V gives CDR1 MDHEN, CDR2 SYDVKM. With 2 bases removed from V and 4 bases from J, the gap between germline ends came to 14 bases. The CDR3 consists of 15 residues. The CDR3 sequence is CASSLGGGACTEAFF. The CDR3 nucleotides read TGTGCCAGCAGTTTAGGGGGGGGAGCCTGCACTGAAGCTTTCTTT.

This clonotype appeared a few times. V is TRBV19 and J is TRBJ2-1, with D unclear. V was trimmed by 5 bases and J by 1 base, leaving 18 bases between them. The germline V gene has CDR1 LNHDA and CDR2 SQIVND (reference sequence). This CDR3 region has 17 residues. The DNA for the CDR3 is TGTGCCAGTAGTTTGGGATCGAGCCACCGATCCTACAATGAGCAGTTCTTC. Its protein product is CASSLGSSHRSYNEQFF.

V gene TRBV5-1 combines with J gene TRBJ2-7, with 8 bases lining up with TRBD2. Germline loops: CDR1 SGHRS, CDR2 YFSETQ. The CDR3 sequence is 16 residues long. Trimming took 0 bases from V and 3 from J; bases not matched to a gene: 8. The CDR3: CASSLAGGEANYEQYF. In DNA form, the CDR3 reads TGCGCCAGCAGCTTGGCCGGGGGGGAGGCCAACTACGAGCAGTACTTC.

The sample holds many counts of this clonotype. The CDR3 DNA follows: TGTGCCAGCTCACCAGGGACCGGAGATACGCAGTATTTT. It specifies CASSPGTGDTQYF. The rearrangement links TRBV18 to TRBJ2-3, with D perhaps being TRBD1 or TRBD2 (5 bases each). Per the germline V gene, CDR1 is KGHSH and CDR2 is LQKENI. V dropped 2 bases and J dropped 5 bases, with 8 bases sitting between them. The CDR3 totals 13 residues. Complete variable domain (other parts from reference TRBV18 and TRBJ2-3): NAGVMQNPRHLVRRRGQEARLRCSPMKGHSHVYWYRQLPEEGLKFMVYLQKENIIDESGMPKERFSAEFPKEGPSILRIQQVVRGDSAAYFCASSPGTGDTQYFGPGTRLTVL.

This clonotype has more than one count but fewer than ten. This rearrangement joins TRBV12-3 or TRBV12-4 to TRBJ2-1; 7 nucleotides agree with TRBD1. There are 13 residues in the CDR3. J gave up 4 bases and V 6 bases, and 3 bases lay outside the gene matches. CDR3 sequence: CASSGTEYNEQFF. Written as DNA, the CDR3 is TGTGCCAGCAGCGGGACAGAATACAATGAGCAGTTCTTC.

The chain combines TRBV25-1 with TRBJ2-1, with 11 bases identical to TRBD2. V dropped 5 bases and J dropped 6; count of bases not matched to a gene: 12. Germline V gives CDR1 MGHDK, CDR2 SYGVNS. The CDR3 is 17 amino acids. CDR3 coding DNA: TGTGCCAGCAGTCCGACCGGCGGTAGCGGGAGGGTCAATGAGCAGTTCTTC. This codes for CASSPTGGSGRVNEQFF.

The table lists this clonotype with many counts. This chain joins TRBV7-8 and TRBJ2-4; TRBD1 matches at 8 bases. Unmatched junction bases numbered 3, after V lost 2 bases and J lost 6 bases. Germline CDR1 and CDR2: SGHVS and FQNEAQ. The CDR3 has 14 residues. CDR3 region: CASSLRTGSNIQYF. CDR3 coding DNA: TGTGCCAGCAGCTTACGGACAGGGTCAAACATTCAGTACTTC.

In this sample, this clonotype turned up a few times. The chain has TRBV20-1 and TRBJ2-7, with D possibly TRBD2 on 6 matching bases. The germline V gene encodes CDR1 DFQATT and CDR2 SNEGSKA (reference sequence). Trimming took 0 bases from V and 2 from J, leaving 11 bases between them. The CDR3 contains 14 residues. CDR3 nucleotide sequence: TGCAGTGCTAGAGATGGGCGGGATGCCTACGAGCAGTACTTC. Its translation is CSARDGRDAYEQYF.

J is TRBJ2-1 and V is TRBV27, with a tentative D call TRBD1 (6 bases). CDR1 MNHEY and CDR2 SMNVEV come from the germline V gene (reference sequence). The CDR3 consists of 12 residues. Trimming left V 6 bases short and J 14 bases short, with 17 bases between. The CDR3 region is CASSTTGLGKFF. CDR3 nucleotides: TGTGCCAGCAGCACAACAGGGTTAGGAAAGTTCTTC.

This clonotype was picked up a small number of times. Being one base from a much bigger clone, this may be a read error. The chain links TRBV28 to TRBJ2-7; 10 bases are shared with TRBD2. CDR1 and CDR2 (germline): MDHEN, SYDVKM. The CDR3 runs 15 residues. The ends lost 7 bases at V and 6 bases at J; junction bases unmatched: 12. CDR3 region: CASNSQIAGGGEQYF. CDR3 nucleotides: TGTGCCAGCAATTCCCAGATAGCGGGAGGTGGCGAGCAGTACTTC.

This clonotype was seen ten or more times. The chain employs TRBV4-2 and TRBJ2-1, with 7 bases matching TRBD2. Trimming cost V 5 bases and J 5 bases; bases outside gene matches: 12. The germline gives CDR1 LGHNA, CDR2 YNFKEQ. The CDR3 is 16 residues long. Written as DNA, the CDR3 is TGTGCCAGCAGCGCCCGACTAGCAGATATCGACAATGAGCAGTTCTTC. The encoded protein is CASSARLADIDNEQFF.

This clonotype was detected ten times or more. The genes are TRBV18 and TRBJ1-1; D is uncertain. Germline CDR1 and CDR2: KGHSH and LQKENI. The ends were cut back, 3 bases at V and 2 bases at J, with 7 bases in the middle. The CDR3 loop spans 13 amino acids. CDR3 region: CASSPNRNTEAFF. For the CDR3, the DNA is TGTGCCAGCTCACCTAACCGAAACACTGAAGCTTTCTTT.

This clonotype was counted a few times. The V call is TRBV6-1, the J call TRBJ2-7; D is perhaps TRBD2 (6 bases). V was trimmed by 5 bases and J by 0 bases, leaving 14 bases between them. The CDR3 extends over 15 amino acids. The germline CDR1 and CDR2 sequences are MNHNS and SASEGT. The CDR3 DNA is TGTGCCAGCAGTCCCTTAGCGGATGCCTCCTACGAGCAGTACTTC. This encodes CASSPLADASYEQYF.

This clonotype has a handful of counts. V usage is TRBV6-5 and J usage is TRBJ2-7, with D perhaps given as TRBD1 or TRBD2 (5 bases each). Germline-derived CDR1 and CDR2 are MNHEY and SVGAGI. Trimming took 1 base from V and 5 from J, leaving 21 bases between them. The CDR3 consists of 17 residues. In DNA form, the CDR3 reads TGTGCCAGCAGTTACTGGGAAGCCGGGACCCCTGGGAACGAGCAGTACTTC. Translation: CASSYWEAGTPGNEQYF.

Comment on this clonotype: A much larger clone differs by one base, so this may be a read error. The CDR3 loop is CAGSPGLGDPDNEQFF. Here the CDR3 DNA reads TGTGCCGGCAGCCCTGGTCTCGGAGATCCGGACAATGAGCAGTTCTTC. The rearrangement joins TRBV5-6 to TRBJ2-1; no clear D. This CDR3 has 16 residues. The V gene's germline CDR1 is SGHDT and CDR2 YYEEEE.